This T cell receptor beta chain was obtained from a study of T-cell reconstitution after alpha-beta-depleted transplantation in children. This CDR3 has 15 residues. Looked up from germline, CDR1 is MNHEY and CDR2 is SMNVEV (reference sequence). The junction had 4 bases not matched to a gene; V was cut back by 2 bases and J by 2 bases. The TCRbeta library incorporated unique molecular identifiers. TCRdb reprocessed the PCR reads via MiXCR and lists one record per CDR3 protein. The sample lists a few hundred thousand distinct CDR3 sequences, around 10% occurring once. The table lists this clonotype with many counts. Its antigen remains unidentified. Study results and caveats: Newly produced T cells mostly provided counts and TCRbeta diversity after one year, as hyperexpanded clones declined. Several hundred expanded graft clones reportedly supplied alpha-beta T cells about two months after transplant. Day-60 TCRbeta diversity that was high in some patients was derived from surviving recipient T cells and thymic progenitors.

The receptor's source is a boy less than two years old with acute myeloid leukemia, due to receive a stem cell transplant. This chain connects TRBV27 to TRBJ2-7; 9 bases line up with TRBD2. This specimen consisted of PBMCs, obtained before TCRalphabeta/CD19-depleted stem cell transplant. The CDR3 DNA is TGTGCCAGCAGTTTAGGACTAGCGCAGACCTACGAGCAGTACTTC. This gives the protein CASSLGLAQTYEQYF.